This record concerns one T cell receptor (beta chain) sequence. No antigen is known for it. This sample is drawn from a study of cytomegalovirus exposure and HLA in healthy donors. V trimming: 5 bases; J trimming: 1 base; junction bases outside the gene matches: 5. Germline assignment: CDR1 MNHEY and CDR2 SMNVEV (reference sequence). The CDR3 totals 15 residues. Study results and caveats: In vitro testing confirmed a few CMV-associated chains as specific for CMV antigens.

With 60 Vbeta and 13 Jbeta primers, the PCR was carried out. Repertoires were generated with immunoSEQ multiplex PCR, while TCRdb's copy carries only in-frame clones and drops some. The sample lists under 250,000 clones; almost 80% were seen once. The chain joins TRBV27 to TRBJ1-5; 7 bases match TRBD1. The receptor was derived from a male donor in good health and CMV-seronegative. Input material: PBMCs. CDR3: CASSPGGWSNQPQHF. The DNA of the CDR3 is TGTGCCAGCAGTCCAGGGGGTTGGAGCAATCAGCCCCAGCATTTT.